The source of this T cell receptor beta chain is a study of cytomegalovirus exposure and HLA in healthy donors. Study-wide context: It was reported in a later analysis that the same platform had been used for the roughly 130 validation repertoires as for the 550 to 700 first-cohort repertoires. General study points: Across donors, most TCRs were seen rarely, yet some public ones were widespread.

For this clone: What it recognizes is unknown.

TCRdb's table, derived via immunoSEQ multiplex PCR, lists solely in-frame clones and lacks some. In the table there are about 350,000 clones, 87% of which are singletons. Separate from the approximately 670-subject first cohort, the approximately 120-subject validation cohort was the one that the donors belonged to. CDR1 is LNHNV, CDR2 YYDKDF, per germline (reference sequence). The CDR3 is 14 amino acids. The trim removed 8 bases at V and 10 bases at J, leaving 15 bases unmatched. The origin of this receptor is a woman aged 30 to 39 in good health and CMV-seropositive. The V gene is TRBV15, the J gene TRBJ1-2; TRBD1 agrees at 8 bases. The sample comprised PBMCs. CDR3 coding DNA: TGTGCCACCCAACGATGGACAGGGACAAATTCCTACACCTTC. Translation: CATQRWTGTNSYTF.